This TCR beta chain was documented in a study of blood T cell repertoires in COVID-19. The wider study: The analysed material was cDNA or gDNA that came from T cells, B-cell-depleted T cells, or PBMCs.

Produced via immunoSEQ multiplex PCR; TCRdb's table is partial and in-frame only. The table lists more than 55,000 clones, 70% to 80% of them singletons. The sequence was obtained from a human donor in a cohort sampled during active COVID-19. Sequenced sample: peripheral blood.

The DNA for the CDR3 is TGTGCCAGCAGCTTAGGCCAGACTTATAATTCACCCCTCCACTTT. Translated, it gives CASSLGQTYNSPLHF. This chain links TRBV13 with TRBJ1-6; D remains unclear. The CDR3 has 15 amino acids. Trimming shortened V by 0 bases and J by 4 bases, and 7 bases separated the two germline ends. Germline V lookup: CDR1 PRHDT, CDR2 FYEKMQ (reference sequence).